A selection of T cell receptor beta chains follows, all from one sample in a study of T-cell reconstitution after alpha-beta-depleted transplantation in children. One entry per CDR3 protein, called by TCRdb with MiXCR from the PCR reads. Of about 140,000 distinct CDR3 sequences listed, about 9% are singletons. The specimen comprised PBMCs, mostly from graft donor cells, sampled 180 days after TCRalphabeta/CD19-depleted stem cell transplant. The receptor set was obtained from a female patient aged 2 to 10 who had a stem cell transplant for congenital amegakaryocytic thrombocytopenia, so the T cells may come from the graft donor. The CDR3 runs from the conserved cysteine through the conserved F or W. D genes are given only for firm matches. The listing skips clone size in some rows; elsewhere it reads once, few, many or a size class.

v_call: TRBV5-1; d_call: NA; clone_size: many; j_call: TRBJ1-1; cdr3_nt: TGCGCCAGCAGATCGGACCCCCACAACACTGAAGCTTTCTTT; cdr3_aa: CASRSDPHNTEAFF
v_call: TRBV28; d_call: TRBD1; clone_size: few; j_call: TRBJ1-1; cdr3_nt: TGTGCCAGCAGTTTTAAGACAGGGTACCTTTTCGGGGTGAACACTGAAGCTTTCTTT; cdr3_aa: CASSFKTGYLFGVNTEAFF
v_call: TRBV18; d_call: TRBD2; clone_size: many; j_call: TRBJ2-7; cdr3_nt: TGTGCCAGCTCACGCGGACTAGCGGGTAATTACGAGCAGTACTTC; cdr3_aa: CASSRGLAGNYEQYF
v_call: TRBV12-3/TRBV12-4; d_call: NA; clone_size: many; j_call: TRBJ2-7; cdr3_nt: TGTGCCAGCAGTTTAGGGGGAAGAGGGTACGAGCAGTACTTC; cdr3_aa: CASSLGGRGYEQYF
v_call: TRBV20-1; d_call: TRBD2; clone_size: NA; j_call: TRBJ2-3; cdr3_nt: TGCAGTGCTAGAAGCCCTCTGCGGGAGCGTTCAGATACGCAGTATTTT; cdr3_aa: CSARSPLRERSDTQYF
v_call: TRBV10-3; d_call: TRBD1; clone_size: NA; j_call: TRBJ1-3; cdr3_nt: TGTGCCATCACCGACATCCACAGGGGGCAATCGGGAAACACCATATATTTT; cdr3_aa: CAITDIHRGQSGNTIYF
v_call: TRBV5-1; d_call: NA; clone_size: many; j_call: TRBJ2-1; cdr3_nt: TGTGCCAGCAGTCTTGACTCCTACAATGAGCAGTTCTTC; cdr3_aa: CASSLDSYNEQFF
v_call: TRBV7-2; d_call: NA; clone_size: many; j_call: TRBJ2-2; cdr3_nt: TGTGCCAGCAGCTTATCCTCGAACACCGGGGAGCTGTTTTTT; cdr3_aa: CASSLSSNTGELFF
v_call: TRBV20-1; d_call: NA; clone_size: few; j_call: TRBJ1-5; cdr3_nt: TGCAGTGTAGGGGACAGCAATCAGCCCCAGCATTTT; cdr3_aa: CSVGDSNQPQHF
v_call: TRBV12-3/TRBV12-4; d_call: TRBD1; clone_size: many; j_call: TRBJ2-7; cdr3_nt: TGTGCCAGCAGTTTAAAATGGGACAGGGTTTACGAGCAGTACTTC; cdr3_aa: CASSLKWDRVYEQYF
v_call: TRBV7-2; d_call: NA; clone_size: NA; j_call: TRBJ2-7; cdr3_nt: TGTGCCAGCAGCCCTCGGGGACCATCGGGCGAGCAGTACTTC; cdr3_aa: CASSPRGPSGEQYF
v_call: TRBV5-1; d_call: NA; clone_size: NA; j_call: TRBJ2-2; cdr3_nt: TGCGCCAGCAGCACAGGGACTTTCGACACCGGGGAGCTGTTTTTT; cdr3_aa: CASSTGTFDTGELFF
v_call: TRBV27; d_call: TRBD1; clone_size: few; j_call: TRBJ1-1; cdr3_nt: TGTGCCAGCAGACTACAGGGGATGAACACTGAAGCTTTCTTT; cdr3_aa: CASRLQGMNTEAFF